Sequencing of this T cell receptor (beta chain) was carried out in a study of blood T cells in healthy people across ages. Overall study results and limits: Roughly linear declines in TCR beta diversity per million T cells occurred with age. CMV status of donors was unknown, possibly confounding expanded clonotype changes. Fewer expanded clones and more diversity marked long-lived versus aged donors.

Germline V gene lookup returns CDR1 SGHRS and CDR2 YFSETQ. The CDR3 spans 14 residues. V dropped 4 bases and J dropped 3; count of bases not matched to a gene: 6. Donors were systemically healthy Caucasian individuals from Russia aged about 6 to 95 years. The second PCR ran about 6 to 12 cycles with a sample-barcoded 5' primer and J-beta primers. TCRdb re-analysed the 5' RACE reads in MiXCR, keeping a single row per CDR3 protein. The data contain fewer than 900,000 distinct CDR3 sequences, around 36% of them singletons. Concerning this clonotype: Its antigen remains unidentified.

This receptor was obtained from a man between 18 and 29 years old in good health. Sequencing used blood. The chain is built from TRBV5-1 and TRBJ2-7, with 8 bases matching TRBD1. Written as DNA, the CDR3 is TGCGCCAGCAGCGCGGCCACAGGGGGCTACGAGCAGTACTTC. It codes for CASSAATGGYEQYF.